The present TCR beta chain was sequenced within a study of blood T cells in healthy people across ages (dated by TCRdb to the mid-2010s). The study in broad terms: In model experiments, template switching captured about one uniquely barcoded TCR beta cDNA molecule for every two T cells. Two additional independent replicas of 1 million unique cDNA reads from the same blood draw were analyzed for two donors (one aged 18 to 29 and one aged 80 or older). Using deep sequencing normalized with unique cDNA molecular identifiers, the study measured how TCR beta repertoire diversity changes with age. To avoid experimental bias, donors of different ages were distributed randomly across sequencing lanes. The donors were split into four age groups: young (average roughly 15 years), middle-aged (39), aged (over 55) and long-lived (approximately 80).

From the cysteine through the phenylalanine, the CDR3 covers 15 amino acids. Here the CDR3 DNA is all that survives: 45 bases in frame from base 1. From a lookup of the germline V gene, CDR1 and CDR2 are SGHDN and FVKESK. V sheds 3 bases and J sheds 4 bases, leaving 13 bases between their ends. The library relied on 5' RACE. Sequencing instrument: Illumina HiSeq 2500. The second PCR ran for about 7 to 11 cycles and used a J-beta primer mix along with a sample-barcoded 5' primer. A unique molecular identifier was introduced onto each TCR beta cDNA molecule by a template-switch 5' adaptor carrying 12 random nucleotides. Each sample yielded at least 2.5 million CDR3-containing paired-end reads. First-strand cDNA was synthesized from all RNA with the Mint cDNA synthesis kit, primed by a TRBC-specific oligonucleotide. All cDNA was treated with uracil-DNA glycosylase and then went through a first 18-cycle PCR with the universal primers M1SS and BC2_uni_R. In the source study's methods: For normalization, 1 million high-quality reads were randomly selected from each sample, with every read carrying a distinct molecular identifier. Instead of being binned into consensus sequences, reads with shared molecular identifiers were discarded. MiTCR, set to a Q25 quality threshold and the strictest error-elimination algorithm, was used for CDR3 identification, clonotype clustering and error correction. A nonparametric unseen species model using Euler transformation provided a lower-bound estimate of total TCR beta diversity. TCRdb handled the public reads itself, with Q25 trimming in fastp and clone calling in MiXCR, and kept productive beta chains. Rows are unified per CDR3 protein, each entry keeping the most common DNA and genes. These V and J calls rely on TCRdb rather than the paper's analysis. This sample has roughly 1,800,000 distinct CDR3 sequences in its table, and around 50% of those were observed once. The ten top clones hold about 2.1% of the sample.

This clonotype was seen more than once but under ten times. There is no known antigen for this receptor. No much larger clonotype is one base removed from it; base qualities were not supplied. Study-wide findings and limitations: The CMV infection status of donors was not known, potentially confounding age-related changes in expanded clonotypes. Compared with the aged group, the long-lived group had more naive CD4+ T cells, fewer expanded clones and increased TCR diversity, a pattern suggesting age selection. Estimates of total diversity based on one million sequenced T cells were considered lower bounds and underestimates. Observed TCR beta diversity correlated strongly with the percentage of naive T cells measured by flow cytometry. As age increased, observed TCR beta diversity per million T cells dropped in a roughly linear way, and a significant reduction was already evident by age approximately 40. Because profiling used bulk unsorted PBMCs, naive and antigen-experienced compartments could not be compared conclusively.

Systemically healthy Caucasian individuals from Russia, 39 in total and aged about 6 to 100 years, were included as donors. Each donor gave about 9.8 milliliters of peripheral blood, drawn into EDTA-treated Vacutainer tubes. PBMCs were isolated by Ficoll-Paque density-gradient centrifugation, with at least 7 million obtained per sample. Trizol reagent was used to extract total RNA from PBMCs, with at least 5 micrograms per sample. Naive CD45RAhigh/CD27high T cell percentages were measured by flow cytometry on a PBMC aliquot from every donor. In this chain, TRBV14 is recombined with TRBJ2-1, with a weak D call of TRBD2 (6 bases match). This TCR came from a woman in her 40s in good health. What was sequenced was blood. The CDR3 sequence is CASSQARGTYNEQFF. The DNA is as follows: TGTGCCAGCAGCCAGGCCCGGGGGACTTACAATGAGCAGTTCTTC. With the rest looked up from the reference TRBV14 and TRBJ2-1 genes rather than sequenced, the full variable domain is EAGVTQFPSHSVIEKGQTVTLRCDPISGHDNLYWYRRVMGKEIKFLLHFVKESKQDESGMPNNRFLAERTGGTYSTLKVQPAELEDSGVYFCASSQARGTYNEQFFGPGTRLTVL.